This T cell receptor (beta chain) was captured by sequencing in a study of blood T cells in healthy people across ages. Broader study findings: Naive and antigen-experienced cells could not be conclusively compared, given unsorted PBMCs.

Through a sample-barcoded 5' primer and a J-beta primer mix, a second PCR was run for 7 to 11 cycles. MiXCR, applied by TCRdb to the 5' RACE reads, yields one record per CDR3 protein. The sample lists around 1,500,000 distinct CDR3 sequences; approximately 30% were seen once. This CDR3 is 14 amino acids long. Concerning this clonotype itself: No antigen is known for it. At one of its ends the junction is not consistent with the germline gene, which may arise from a read error.

The sequence was collected from a woman aged 30 to 39 in good health. Sequencing input: blood. This sequence joins TRBV12-3 or TRBV12-4 and TRBJ1-5; D perhaps matches TRBD1 (5 bases). CDR3 nucleotides: TGTGCCTGCAGTCTCCAGGGAAACGGTCAGCCCCAGCATTTT. As protein: CACSLQGNGQPQHF.